This is a list of T cell receptor beta chains from one sample in a study of CXCR3-negative and CXCR3-positive naive CD8 T cells. TCRdb reprocessed the 5' RACE reads, keeping one entry per CDR3 protein, no DNA. There are about 43,000 distinct CDR3 sequences in the sample, with around 11% held by the top ten. The sample was memory CD8+ T cells from blood. The receptors originated from a human donor in good health. Some clones in this sample may be carry-over from other donors' samples. CDR3s include the opening cysteine and the closing phenylalanine or tryptophan. Each record gives: J gene, V gene, CDR3 protein.

TRBJ2-6 TRBV7-9 CASSLEFQGTGANVLTF
TRBJ1-5 TRBV28 CASSCLTREPQHF
TRBJ2-7 TRBV14 CASSPFGTATYEQYF
TRBJ2-2 TRBV5-1 CASSLPTGTASTGELFF
TRBJ1-1 TRBV25-1 CASSYPGRGTEAFF
TRBJ2-1 TRBV28 CASHQGGAGQGYEQFF
TRBJ2-7 TRBV29-1 CSVGAGDEQYF
TRBJ2-3 TRBV21-1 CASSRPVVTDTQYF
TRBJ1-3 TRBV20-1 CSARVPGSSGNTIYF
TRBJ2-3 TRBV6-4 CASSPRTSGGADTQYF
TRBJ2-7 TRBV27 CASSSGLETYEQYF
TRBJ1-2 TRBV5-1 CASSLVPGQVDGYTF
TRBJ1-2 TRBV6-5 CASSYSPGNYGYTF
TRBJ2-7 TRBV11-3 CASSPRSHEQYF
TRBJ2-3 TRBV5-1 CASSWGQATDTQYF
TRBJ2-1 TRBV25-1 CASSDRRDRGPQGSYNEQFF
TRBJ2-7 TRBV29-1 CSVEPLPDGRYEQYF